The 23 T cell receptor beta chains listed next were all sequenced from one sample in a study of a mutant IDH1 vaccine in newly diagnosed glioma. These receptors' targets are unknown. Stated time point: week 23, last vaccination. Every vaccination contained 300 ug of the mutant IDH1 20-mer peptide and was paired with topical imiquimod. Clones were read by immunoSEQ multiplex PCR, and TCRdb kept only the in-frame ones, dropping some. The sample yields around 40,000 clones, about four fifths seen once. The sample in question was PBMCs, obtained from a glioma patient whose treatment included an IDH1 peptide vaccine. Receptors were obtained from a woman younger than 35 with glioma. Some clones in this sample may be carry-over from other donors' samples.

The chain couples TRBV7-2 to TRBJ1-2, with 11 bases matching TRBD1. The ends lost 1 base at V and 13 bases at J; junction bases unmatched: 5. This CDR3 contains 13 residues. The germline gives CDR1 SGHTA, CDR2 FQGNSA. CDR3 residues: CASSLVGQGVGTF. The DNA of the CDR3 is TGTGCCAGCAGCTTAGTGGGACAGGGGGTAGGCACCTTC. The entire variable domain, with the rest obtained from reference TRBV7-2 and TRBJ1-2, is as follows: GAGVSQSPSNKVTEKGKDVELRCDPISGHTALYWYRQSLGQGLEFLIYFQGNSAPDKSGLPSDRFSAERTGGSVSTLTIQRTQQEDSAVYLCASSLVGQGVGTFGSGTRLTVV.

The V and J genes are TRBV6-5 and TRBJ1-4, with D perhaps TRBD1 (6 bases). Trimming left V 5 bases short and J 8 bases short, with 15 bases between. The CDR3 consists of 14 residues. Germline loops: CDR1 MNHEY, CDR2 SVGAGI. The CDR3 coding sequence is TGTGCCAGCAGTCCCCCCCAGGGGAGGGAAAAACTGTTTTTT. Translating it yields CASSPPQGREKLFF.

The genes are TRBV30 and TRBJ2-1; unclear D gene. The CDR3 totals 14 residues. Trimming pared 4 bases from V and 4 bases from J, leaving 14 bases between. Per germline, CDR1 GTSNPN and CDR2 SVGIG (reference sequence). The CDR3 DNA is TGTGCCTGGATGGGAACGGGCCCATACAATGAGCAGTTCTTC. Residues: CAWMGTGPYNEQFF.

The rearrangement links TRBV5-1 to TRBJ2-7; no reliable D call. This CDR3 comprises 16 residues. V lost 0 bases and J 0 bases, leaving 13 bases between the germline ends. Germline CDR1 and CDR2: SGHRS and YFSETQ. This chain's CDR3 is CASSLGLAVSSYEQYF. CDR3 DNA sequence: TGCGCCAGCAGCTTGGGTTTAGCCGTGAGCTCCTACGAGCAGTACTTC. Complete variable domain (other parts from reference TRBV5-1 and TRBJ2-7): KAGVTQTPRYLIKTRGQQVTLSCSPISGHRSVSWYQQTPGQGLQFLFEYFSETQRNKGNFPGRFSGRQFSNSRSEMNVSTLELGDSALYLCASSLGLAVSSYEQYFGPGTRLTVT.

CDR3 coding DNA: TGCGCCAGCAGCTTTGCGGGGGCTGGGGATACGCAGTATTTT. It specifies CASSFAGAGDTQYF. The J gene is TRBJ2-3, the V gene TRBV5-1, with TRBD2 as a possible D gene (7 bases). The length of the CDR3 is 14 residues. Trimming took 2 bases from V and 6 from J, leaving 13 bases between them. The germline V gene encodes CDR1 SGHRS and CDR2 YFSETQ.

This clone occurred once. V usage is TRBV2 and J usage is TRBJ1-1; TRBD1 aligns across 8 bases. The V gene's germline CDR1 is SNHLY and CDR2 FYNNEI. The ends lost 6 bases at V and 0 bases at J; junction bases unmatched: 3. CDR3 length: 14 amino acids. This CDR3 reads CASRRQGMNTEAFF. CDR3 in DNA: TGTGCCAGCAGACGACAGGGGATGAACACTGAAGCTTTCTTT.

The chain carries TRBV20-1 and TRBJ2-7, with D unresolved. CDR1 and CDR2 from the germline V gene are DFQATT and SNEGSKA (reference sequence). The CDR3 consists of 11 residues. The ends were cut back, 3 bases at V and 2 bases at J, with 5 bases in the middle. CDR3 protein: CSASGPYEQYF. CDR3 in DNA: TGCAGTGCTAGCGGTCCCTACGAGCAGTACTTC.

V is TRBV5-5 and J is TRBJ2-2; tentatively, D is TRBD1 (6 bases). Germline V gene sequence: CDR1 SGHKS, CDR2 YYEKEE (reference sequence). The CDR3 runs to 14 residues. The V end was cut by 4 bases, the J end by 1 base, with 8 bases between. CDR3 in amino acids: CASSEGQNTGELFF. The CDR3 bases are TGTGCCAGCAGCGAGGGACAGAACACCGGGGAGCTGTTTTTT.

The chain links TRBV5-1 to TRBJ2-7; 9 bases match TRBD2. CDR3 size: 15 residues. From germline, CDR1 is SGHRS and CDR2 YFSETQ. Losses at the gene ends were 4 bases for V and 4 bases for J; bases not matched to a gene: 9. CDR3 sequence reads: CASSPLSGSGYEQYF. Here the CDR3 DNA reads TGCGCCAGCAGCCCACTTAGCGGGAGTGGGTACGAGCAGTACTTC.

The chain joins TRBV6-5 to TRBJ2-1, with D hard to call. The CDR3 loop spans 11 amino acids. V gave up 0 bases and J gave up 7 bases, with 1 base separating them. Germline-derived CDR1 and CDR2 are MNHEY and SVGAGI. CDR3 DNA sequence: TGTGCCAGCAGTTACTCGAATGAGCAGTTCTTC. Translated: CASSYSNEQFF.

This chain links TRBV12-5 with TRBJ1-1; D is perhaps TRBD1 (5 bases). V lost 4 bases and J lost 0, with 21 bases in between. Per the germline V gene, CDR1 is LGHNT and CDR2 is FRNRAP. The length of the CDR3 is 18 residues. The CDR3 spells CASGSQRDVIVMNTEAFF. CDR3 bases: TGTGCTAGTGGTTCACAACGGGACGTAATTGTTATGAACACTGAAGCTTTCTTT.

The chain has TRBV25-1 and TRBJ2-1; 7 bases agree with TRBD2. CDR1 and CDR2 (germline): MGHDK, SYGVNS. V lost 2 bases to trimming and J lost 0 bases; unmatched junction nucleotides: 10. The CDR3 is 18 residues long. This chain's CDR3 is CASSEPGAGLSSYNEQFF. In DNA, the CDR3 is TGTGCCAGCAGTGAACCTGGAGCGGGACTTAGCTCCTACAATGAGCAGTTCTTC.

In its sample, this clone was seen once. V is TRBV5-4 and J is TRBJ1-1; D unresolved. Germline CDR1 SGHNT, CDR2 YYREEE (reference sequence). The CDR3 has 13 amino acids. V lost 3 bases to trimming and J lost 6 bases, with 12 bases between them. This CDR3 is CASSSLHGAEAFF. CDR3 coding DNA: TGTGCCAGCAGCTCTCTCCACGGGGCTGAAGCTTTCTTT. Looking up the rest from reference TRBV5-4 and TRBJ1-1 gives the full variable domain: ETGVTQSPTHLIKTRGQQVTLRCSSQSGHNTVSWYQQALGQGPQFIFQYYREEENGRGNFPPRFSGLQFPNYSSELNVNALELDDSALYLCASSSLHGAEAFFGQGTRLTVV.

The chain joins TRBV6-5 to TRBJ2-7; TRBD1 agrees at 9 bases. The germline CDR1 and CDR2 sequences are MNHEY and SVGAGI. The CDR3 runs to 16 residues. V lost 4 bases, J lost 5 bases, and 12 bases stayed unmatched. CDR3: CASSSVPGTGLDEQYF. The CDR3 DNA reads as TGTGCCAGCAGTTCCGTACCCGGGACAGGGCTCGACGAGCAGTACTTC.

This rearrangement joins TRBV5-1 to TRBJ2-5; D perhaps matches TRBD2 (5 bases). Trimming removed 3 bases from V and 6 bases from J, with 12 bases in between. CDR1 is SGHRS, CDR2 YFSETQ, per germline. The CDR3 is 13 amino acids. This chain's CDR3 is CASSSGSGKTQYF. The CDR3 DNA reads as TGCGCCAGCAGCTCCGGGTCGGGGAAGACCCAGTACTTC.

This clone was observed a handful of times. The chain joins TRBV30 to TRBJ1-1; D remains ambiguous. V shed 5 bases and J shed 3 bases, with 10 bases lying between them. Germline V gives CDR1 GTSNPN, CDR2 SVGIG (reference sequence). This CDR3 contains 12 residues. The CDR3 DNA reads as TGTGCCTGGTCCCCCGGGGACACTGAAGCTTTCTTT. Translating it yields CAWSPGDTEAFF.

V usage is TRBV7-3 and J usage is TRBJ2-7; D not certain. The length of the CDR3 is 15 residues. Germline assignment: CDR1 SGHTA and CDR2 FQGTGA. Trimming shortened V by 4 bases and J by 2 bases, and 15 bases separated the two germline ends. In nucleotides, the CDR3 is TGTGCCAGCAGCTCGTCACGGAGTCCTCCCTACGAGCAGTACTTC. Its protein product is CASSSSRSPPYEQYF.

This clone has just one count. The CDR3 DNA reads TGTGCCAGCAGGCAGACAGGGACCGGCTACACCTTC. As protein: CASRQTGTGYTF. This chain links TRBV5-6 with TRBJ1-2, with TRBD1 matching over 7 bases. CDR3 size: 12 residues. Unmatched junction bases numbered 6, after V lost 5 bases and J lost 8 bases. CDR1 and CDR2 from the germline V gene are SGHDT and YYEEEE.

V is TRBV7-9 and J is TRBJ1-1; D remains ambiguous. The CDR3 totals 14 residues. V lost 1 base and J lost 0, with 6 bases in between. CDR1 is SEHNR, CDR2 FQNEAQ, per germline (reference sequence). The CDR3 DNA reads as TGTGCCAGCAGCTTAGGGATCATGAACACTGAAGCTTTCTTT. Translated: CASSLGIMNTEAFF.

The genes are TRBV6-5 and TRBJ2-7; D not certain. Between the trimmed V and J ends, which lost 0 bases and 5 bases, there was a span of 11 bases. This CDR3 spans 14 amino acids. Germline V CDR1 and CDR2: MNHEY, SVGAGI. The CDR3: CASSYSEAGDEQYF. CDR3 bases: TGTGCCAGCAGTTACTCTGAAGCTGGCGACGAGCAGTACTTC.

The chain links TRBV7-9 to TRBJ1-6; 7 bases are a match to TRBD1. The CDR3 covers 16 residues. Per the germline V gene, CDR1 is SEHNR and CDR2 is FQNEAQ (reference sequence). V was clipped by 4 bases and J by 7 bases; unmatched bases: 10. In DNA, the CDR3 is TGTGCCAGCAGCTCCGTTCCGACAGGGAAAAATTCACCCCTCCACTTT. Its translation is CASSSVPTGKNSPLHF. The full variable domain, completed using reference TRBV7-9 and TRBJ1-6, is DTGVSQNPRHKITKRGQNVTFRCDPISEHNRLYWYRQTLGQGPEFLTYFQNEAQLEKSRLLSDRFSAERPKGSFSTLEIQRTEQGDSAMYLCASSSVPTGKNSPLHFGNGTRLTVT.

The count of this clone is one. CDR3 nucleotides: TGTGCCAGCAGTCTTCGGGGGGGGTGCGAGCAGTACTTC. Translating gives CASSLRGGCEQYF. The chain uses TRBV14 and TRBJ2-7; the match to TRBD2 covers 8 bases. The germline CDR1 and CDR2 sequences are SGHDN and FVKESK. The CDR3 has 13 residues. With 6 bases clipped from V and 6 bases from J, the junction kept 7 bases outside the gene matches.

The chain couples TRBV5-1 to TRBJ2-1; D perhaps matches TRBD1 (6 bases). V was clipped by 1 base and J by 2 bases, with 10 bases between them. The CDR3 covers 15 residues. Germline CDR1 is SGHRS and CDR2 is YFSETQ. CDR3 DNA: TGCGCCAGCAGCTTGATCAGGGGCCCCTACAATGAGCAGTTCTTC. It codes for CASSLIRGPYNEQFF.